The text below deals with one T cell receptor (beta chain). Its matching antigen is unknown. These data come from a study of identical twins. TCRdb reanalysed the 5' RACE reads using MiXCR and keeps one entry per CDR3 protein. The sample has around 530,000 distinct CDR3 sequences; about 16% are singletons. Germline V lookup: CDR1 DFQATT, CDR2 SNEGSKA (reference sequence). V lost 5 bases and J lost 0; bases outside the gene matches: 7. CDR3 length: 15 amino acids. Study-level results: Twins shared out-of-frame alpha sequences with excess low generation probability. Donors were not followed over many years; analysis was cross-sectional.

The same data also went into a second study, on yellow fever vaccine responses in identical twins.

This TCR derives from a woman in her late teens or twenties in good health. The chain carries TRBV20-1 and TRBJ2-7, with 10 bases that match TRBD2. The sample was CD4+ T cells sorted from blood. The CDR3 coding sequence is TGCAGTGCTTGGGGTCTAGCGGGAGCCTCCTACGAGCAGTACTTC. Its protein is CSAWGLAGASYEQYF.